A single sample is the source of the 6 T cell receptor beta chains below, sequenced in a study of PD-1 blockade in classical Hodgkin lymphoma. Each and every patient relapsed after autologous stem cell transplantation, and patients got differing brentuximab vedotin exposure. Libraries were prepared by immunoSEQ multiplex PCR; TCRdb keeps only in-frame clonotypes and omits some of them. This table has some 18,000 clones, roughly 87% appearing once. The sequences come from peripheral blood mononuclear cells (PBMCs), collected before the second cycle of nivolumab. The receptor set was obtained from a human donor with classical Hodgkin lymphoma.

The J gene is TRBJ1-2, the V gene TRBV29-1, with D uncertain. This CDR3 is built from 12 residues. V shed 4 bases and J shed 3 bases, with 9 bases lying between them. The germline V gene encodes CDR1 SQVTM and CDR2 ANQGSEA. The CDR3 region is CSVVIDYYGYTF. CDR3 bases: TGCAGCGTTGTAATTGACTACTATGGCTACACCTTC.

This rearrangement joins TRBV11-2 to TRBJ1-2; D ambiguous. V was trimmed by 1 base and J by 8 bases, leaving 11 bases between them. This CDR3 comprises 13 residues. Germline lookup yields CDR1 SGHAT and CDR2 FQNNGV. CDR3 in DNA: TGTGCCAGCAGCTTAGCCGTCTCGGGCGGCTACACCTTC. It encodes CASSLAVSGGYTF. Combining the CDR3 with reference TRBV11-2 and TRBJ1-2 gives the whole variable domain EAGVAQSPRYKIIEKRQSVAFWCNPISGHATLYWYQQILGQGPKLLIQFQNNGVVDDSQLPKDRFSAERLKGVDSTLKIQPAKLEDSAVYLCASSLAVSGGYTFGSGTRLTVV.

This sequence joins TRBV11-3 and TRBJ2-2; 8 positions agree with TRBD1. V shed 6 bases, J shed 1 base, and the junction held 4 bases outside the gene matches. This CDR3 contains 15 residues. Germline CDR1 is SGHNT and CDR2 is YENEEA. The DNA of the CDR3 is TGTGCCAGCAGACGCGGACAGGGGAACACCGGGGAGCTGTTTTTT. This gives the protein CASRRGQGNTGELFF.

This clone was detected a few times. This sequence joins TRBV6-4 and TRBJ2-1; 10 nucleotides match TRBD2. The germline V gene encodes CDR1 MRHNA and CDR2 SNTAGT. CDR3 length: 15 amino acids. The trim removed 3 bases at V and 4 bases at J, leaving 3 bases unmatched. The CDR3 bases are TGTGCCAGCAGTGAACTAGCGGGGCAGTACAATGAGCAGTTCTTC. Translating it yields CASSELAGQYNEQFF.

The chain is built from TRBV6-4 and TRBJ1-2, with 8 bases identical to TRBD1. This CDR3 comprises 17 residues. From germline, CDR1 is MRHNA and CDR2 SNTAGT. V shed 3 bases and J 7 bases; nucleotides not matched to a gene: 16. CDR3 nucleotide sequence: TGTGCCAGCAGTGAGAGTTTCAGGGGGCGATATAGAATTGGCTACACCTTC. It encodes CASSESFRGRYRIGYTF.

This sequence joins TRBV5-1 and TRBJ2-3; the D is unclear. In germline, CDR1 is SGHRS, CDR2 YFSETQ. The CDR3 covers 15 residues. V lost 2 bases, J lost 3 bases, and 13 bases lay in between. Here the CDR3 reads CASSLSLLLTDTQYF. CDR3 DNA sequence: TGCGCCAGCAGCTTATCACTATTATTAACAGATACGCAGTATTTT.